This T cell receptor (beta chain) was sequenced in a study of control samples from healthy donors and cancer patients (dated by TCRdb to the early 2020s). Preparation of the library involved the immunoSEQ multiplex PCR assay. TCRdb took over this immuneACCESS table, retaining in-frame rearrangements with V and J assigned. Such tables are incomplete; in checked studies, under half of the missing clones stem from an unresolved V gene, and the remainder is unexplained. The sample records about 110,000 clones, just over 90% of which are singletons. The top ten hold 4% to 4.5% of the sample. Remarks on this clone: It has no known antigen specificity. Per-base qualities were not stored, and no clone one base away is much larger.

Sequenced input: blood. The origin of this receptor is a human donor in good health. The donor label of this sample is uncertain.

The encoded CDR3 is CSGRDRLFTEAFF. The bases are TGCAGCGGACGGGACAGACTCTTCACTGAAGCTTTCTTT. The chain is assembled from TRBV29-1 and TRBJ1-1, with 7 bases matching TRBD1. V trim: 7 bases; J trim: 4 bases; unmatched bases: 9. CDR1 SQVTM and CDR2 ANQGSEA are derived from the germline V gene. Measured from the cysteine to the phenylalanine, the CDR3 is 13 residues long. The entry retains the CDR3 DNA only, 39 bases that are in frame from base 1.